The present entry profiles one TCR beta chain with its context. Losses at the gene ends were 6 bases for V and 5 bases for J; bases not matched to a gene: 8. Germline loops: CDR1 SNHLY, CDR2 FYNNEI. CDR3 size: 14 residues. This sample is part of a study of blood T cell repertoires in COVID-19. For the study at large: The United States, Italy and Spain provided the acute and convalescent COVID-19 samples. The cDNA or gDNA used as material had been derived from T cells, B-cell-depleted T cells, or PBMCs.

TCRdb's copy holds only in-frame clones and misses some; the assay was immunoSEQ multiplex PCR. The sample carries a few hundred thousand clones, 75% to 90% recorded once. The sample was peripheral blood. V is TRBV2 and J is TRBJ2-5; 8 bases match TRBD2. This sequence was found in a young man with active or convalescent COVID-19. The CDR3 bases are TGTGCCAGCAGCAGGGCGGGAGGTGGCGAGACCCAGTACTTC. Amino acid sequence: CASSRAGGGETQYF.